This T cell receptor (beta chain) derives from a study of T cell changes during pregnancy in multiple sclerosis. The method was immunoSEQ multiplex PCR; TCRdb's version includes in-frame clones alone and lacks a portion of them. This sample carries tens of thousands of clones, 94% of them seen once, and the ten largest clones take approximately 5%. This CDR3 has 16 residues. The junction had 6 bases not matched to a gene; V was cut back by 5 bases and J by 2 bases. The germline gives CDR1 SNHLY, CDR2 FYNNEI. V usage is TRBV2 and J usage is TRBJ2-3; 11 positions match TRBD2. Sequencing was performed on CD8+ T cells from peripheral blood mononuclear cells, taken before pregnancy. This sequence originates from a female donor with multiple sclerosis, enrolled in a pregnancy study. CDR3 bases: TGTGCCAGCAGTACAGTAGCGGGAGGGCCCACAGATACGCAGTATTTT. Its translation is CASSTVAGGPTDTQYF. The full variable domain, rest sourced from reference TRBV2 and TRBJ2-3, is EPEVTQTPSHQVTQMGQEVILRCVPISNHLYFYWYRQILGQKVEFLVSFYNNEISEKSEIFDDQFSVERPDGSNFTLKIRSTKLEDSAMYFCASSTVAGGPTDTQYFGPGTRLTVL.